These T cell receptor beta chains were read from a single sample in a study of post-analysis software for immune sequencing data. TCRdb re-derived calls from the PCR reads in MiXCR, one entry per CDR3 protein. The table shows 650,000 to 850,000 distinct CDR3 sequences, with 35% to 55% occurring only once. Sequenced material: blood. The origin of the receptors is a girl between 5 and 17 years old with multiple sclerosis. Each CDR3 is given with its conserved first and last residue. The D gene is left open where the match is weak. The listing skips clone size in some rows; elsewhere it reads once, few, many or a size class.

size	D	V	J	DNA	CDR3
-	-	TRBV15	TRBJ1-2	TGTGCCACCAGCATTGGAACTGGTGTCGGCGCTTTCTATGGCTACACCTTC	CATSIGTGVGAFYGYTF
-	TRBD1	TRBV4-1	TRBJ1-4	TGCGCCAGCAGCCGCAGCTCCGGGACAGGGATTAATGAAAAACTGTTTTTT	CASSRSSGTGINEKLFF
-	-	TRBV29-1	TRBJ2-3	TGCAGCGTTGGTAGCGGCCTTAGCACAGATACGCAGTATTTT	CSVGSGLSTDTQYF
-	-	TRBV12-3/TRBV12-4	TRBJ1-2	TGTGCCAGCAGTTTAGGAGTGATCAGACAGGCTTATGGCTACACCTTC	CASSLGVIRQAYGYTF
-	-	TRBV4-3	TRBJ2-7	TGCGCCAGCAGCCAAGAACAGATGTACGAGCAGTACTTC	CASSQEQMYEQYF
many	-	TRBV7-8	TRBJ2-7	TGTGCCAGCAGCTTAACGGGGGACTCCTACGAGCAGTACTTC	CASSLTGDSYEQYF
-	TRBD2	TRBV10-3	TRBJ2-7	TGTGCCATCAGCCCAGGACTAGCGGGAGGGGTTCGGTACGAGCAGTACTTC	CAISPGLAGGVRYEQYF
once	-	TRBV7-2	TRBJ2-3	TGTGCCAGCAGGTCCAGGATAGGGACAGATACGCAGTATTTT	CASRSRIGTDTQYF
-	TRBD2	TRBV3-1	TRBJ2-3	TGTGCCAGCAGCCAAGTGCGCGGACTAGCGGGAGGACGCAGCACAGATACGCAGTATTTT	CASSQVRGLAGGRSTDTQYF
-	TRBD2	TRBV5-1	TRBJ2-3	TGCGCCAGCCAATCCCGGCCGACTAGCGGAGCTAGCACAGATACGCAGTATTTT	CASQSRPTSGASTDTQYF
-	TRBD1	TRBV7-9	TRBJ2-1	TGTGCCAGCAGTTCAACCGGGACAGGCCTTGATGAGCAGTTCTTC	CASSSTGTGLDEQFF
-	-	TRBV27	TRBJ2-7	TGTGCCAGCAGTAAACTACCGCAAGACGAGCAGTACTTC	CASSKLPQDEQYF
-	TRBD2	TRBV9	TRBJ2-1	TGTGCCAGCAGCCTCGAGACTAGCGGGAGGAGGGACAATGAGCAGTTCTTC	CASSLETSGRRDNEQFF
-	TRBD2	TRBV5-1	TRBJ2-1	TGCGCCAGCAGCTTGGTAGAGCGGGAGCCGGGGTTCTTC	CASSLVEREPGFF
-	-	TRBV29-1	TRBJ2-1	TGCAGCGTTGATGGGGTCGTCAATGAGCAGTTCTTC	CSVDGVVNEQFF
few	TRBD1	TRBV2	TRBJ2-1	TGTGCCAGCAGCTACGGGACAGGGGGGGAGAATGAGCAGTTCTTC	CASSYGTGGENEQFF
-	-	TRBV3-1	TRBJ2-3	TGTGCCAGCAGGCCCCCACTCACAGATACGCAGTATTTT	CASRPPLTDTQYF
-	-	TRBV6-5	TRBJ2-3	TGTGCCAGCGGGGGCGTCAGCACAGATACGCAGTATTTT	CASGGVSTDTQYF
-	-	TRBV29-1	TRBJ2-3	TGCAGCGTTGTGAAACCCACAGATACGCAGTATTTT	CSVVKPTDTQYF
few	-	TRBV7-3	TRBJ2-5	TGTGCCAGCAGCTTAATACGGACCGAGACCCAGTACTTC	CASSLIRTETQYF
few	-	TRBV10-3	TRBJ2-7	TGTGCCATCAGTGAGTCGGGGGGATTGGAACCCTACGAGCAGTACTTC	CAISESGGLEPYEQYF
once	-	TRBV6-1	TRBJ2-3	TGTGCCAGCAGCCTGACAGCATCTGAGAGAGATACGCAGTATTTT	CASSLTASERDTQYF
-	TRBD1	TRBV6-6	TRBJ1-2	TGTGCCAGCACCGAGGGGACAGGGGCTAGAAACTATGGCTACACCTTC	CASTEGTGARNYGYTF
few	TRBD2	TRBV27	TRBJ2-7	TGTGCCAGCAGTTTAGGGACTAGCGGACACTACGAGCAGTACTTC	CASSLGTSGHYEQYF